The clone carrying this T cell receptor beta chain came up a few times. What it recognizes is unknown. The data were obtained in a study of T cells after yellow fever vaccination. Study-wide findings and caveats: On re-exposure, the response was weaker but peaked faster, at day 5 versus 15. A small share of clonotypes appeared in both CD4 and CD8 compartments.

The study made its TCR cDNA through 5'RACE template switching. That step introduced a universal primer site along with UMIs. One entry per CDR3 protein results from TCRdb running MiXCR on the 5' RACE reads. The data show 150,000 to 200,000 distinct CDR3 sequences, 8% to 13% seen once. CDR3 length: 14 amino acids. The ends were cut back, 2 bases at V and 1 base at J, with 8 bases in the middle. The germline gives CDR1 KGHSH, CDR2 LQKENI. Source: CD8+ T cells sorted from PBMCs, taken 15 days after the yellow fever booster vaccination. The rearrangement joins TRBV18 to TRBJ1-1, with TRBD1 as a possible D gene (5 bases). This TCR derives from a man aged 18 to 29 who received the YFV17D yellow fever vaccine. Here the CDR3 DNA reads TGTGCCAGCTCACCATCCGGGGGGAACACTGAAGCTTTCTTT. This encodes CASSPSGGNTEAFF.